This T cell receptor beta chain came from a study of blood T cell repertoires in COVID-19. Study information: Spain, Italy and the United States supplied samples that represented acute and convalescent COVID-19.

CDR1 is PRHDT and CDR2 is FYEKMQ in the germline V gene (reference sequence). There are 14 residues in the CDR3. Trimming cost V 4 bases and J 9 bases; bases outside gene matches: 7. Data came from immunoSEQ multiplex PCR; TCRdb stores just in-frame clones and leaves some out. Of about 170,000 clones listed, around 85% were seen once; the top ten hold roughly 1.1%. This receptor was identified in a man aged 55 to 69 who had recovered from COVID-19. The chain employs TRBV13 and TRBJ2-1; TRBD1 matches 9 bases. The sequenced material came from peripheral blood. The CDR3 nucleotides read TGTGCCAGCAGCTCGAACAGGGGGCGGGTTGAGCAGTTCTTC. Protein sequence: CASSSNRGRVEQFF.